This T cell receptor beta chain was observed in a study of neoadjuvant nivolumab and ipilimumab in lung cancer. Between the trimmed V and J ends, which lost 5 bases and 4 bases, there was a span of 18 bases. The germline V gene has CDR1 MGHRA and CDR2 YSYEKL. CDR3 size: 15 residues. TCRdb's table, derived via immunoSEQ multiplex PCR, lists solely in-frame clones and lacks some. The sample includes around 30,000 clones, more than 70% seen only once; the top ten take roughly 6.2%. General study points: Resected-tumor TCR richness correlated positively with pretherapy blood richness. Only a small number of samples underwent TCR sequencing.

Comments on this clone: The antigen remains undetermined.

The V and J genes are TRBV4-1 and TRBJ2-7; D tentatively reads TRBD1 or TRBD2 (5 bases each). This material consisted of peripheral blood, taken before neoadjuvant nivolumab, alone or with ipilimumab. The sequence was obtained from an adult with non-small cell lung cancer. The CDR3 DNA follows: TGCGCCAGCAGCATAACAGGACGAGAGGGGTACGAGCAGTACTTC. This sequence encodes CASSITGREGYEQYF.